Each of the 30 T cell receptor beta chains below was sequenced from the same sample in a study of blood T cells in healthy people across ages. Using a J-beta primer mix together with a sample-barcoded 5' primer, a second PCR was run for roughly 6 to 11 cycles. One entry per CDR3 protein, called by TCRdb with MiXCR from the 5' RACE reads. The repertoire has approximately 700,000 distinct CDR3 sequences, about 34% of them found once; the top ten carry 15% to 19%. The specimen sequenced was blood. Every receptor here comes from an elderly woman in good health.

The J gene is TRBJ2-3, the V gene TRBV10-3; D tentatively reads TRBD1 or TRBD2 (6 bases each). V dropped 1 base and J dropped 3 bases, with 8 bases sitting between them. There are 14 residues in the CDR3. Germline V gives CDR1 ENHRY, CDR2 SYGVKD. The CDR3, as DNA: TGTGCCATCAGTGAGTGGAGGGGGACAGATACGCAGTATTTT. Translated, it gives CAISEWRGTDTQYF.

This clonotype appeared many times. V gene TRBV6-2 or TRBV6-3 combines with J gene TRBJ1-2; unclear D gene. V was clipped by 5 bases and J by 8 bases, with 21 bases between them. The CDR3 has 15 residues. Germline values: CDR1 MNHEY, CDR2 SVGEGT. CDR3 in DNA: TGTGCCAGCAGTGGACGGGTTCTGGATCCATGGGGCTACACCTTC. Translation: CASSGRVLDPWGYTF.

This clonotype was observed a few times. This chain connects TRBV6-6 to TRBJ1-1; D remains unclear. The CDR3 contains 14 residues. Trimming took 4 bases from V and 2 from J, leaving 11 bases between them. Germline CDR1 MNHNY, CDR2 SVGAGI (reference sequence). CDR3 nucleotide sequence: TGTGCCAGCAGTTCCCTGCCGAGAAACACTGAAGCTTTCTTT. Its translation is CASSSLPRNTEAFF.

The genes are TRBV29-1 and TRBJ2-1; 7 nucleotides line up with TRBD2. The CDR3 loop spans 17 amino acids. V shed 0 bases and J 4 bases; nucleotides not matched to a gene: 12. CDR1 is SQVTM and CDR2 is ANQGSEA in the germline V gene. CDR3 region: CSVEDGGRATKYNEQFF. CDR3 DNA sequence: TGCAGCGTTGAAGATGGGGGGAGGGCCACGAAATACAATGAGCAGTTCTTC.

The genes are TRBV4-1 and TRBJ2-2, with a possible D match to TRBD1 (6 bases). Trimming left V 1 base short and J 7 bases short, with 13 bases between. The CDR3 is 15 amino acids. Germline lookup yields CDR1 MGHRA and CDR2 YSYEKL. The DNA of the CDR3 is TGCGCCAGCAGCCAAGCAAACAGGGTTGTCGGGGAGCTGTTTTTT. Translation gives CASSQANRVVGELFF.

There are many counts of this clonotype. The rearrangement uses TRBV28 and TRBJ2-5; D is possibly TRBD2 (5 bases). V lost 4 bases and J lost 0, with 6 bases in between. Germline-derived CDR1 and CDR2 are MDHEN and SYDVKM. The CDR3 loop spans 13 amino acids. CDR3 loop: CASSYGNQETQYF. The CDR3 DNA sequence: TGTGCCAGCAGTTACGGGAACCAAGAGACCCAGTACTTC.

This clonotype was detected many times. The chain couples TRBV7-2 to TRBJ2-3, with 8 bases aligning to TRBD2. Trimming at V came to 5 bases and at J to 3 bases, leaving 10 bases not matched to a gene. In germline, CDR1 is SGHTA, CDR2 FQGNSA. The length of the CDR3 is 16 residues. CDR3 amino acids: CASSTGRGGQTDTQYF. In DNA, the CDR3 is TGTGCCAGCAGCACCGGCCGCGGGGGGCAGACAGATACGCAGTATTTT.

For this clonotype: A much larger clonotype is one base distant, so this may be a read error. The genes are TRBV9 and TRBJ2-5, with 8 bases matching TRBD2. The germline gives CDR1 SGDLS, CDR2 YYNGEE. V trimming: 0 bases; J trimming: 11 bases; junction bases outside the gene matches: 15. The CDR3 consists of 16 residues. This chain's CDR3 is CASSVGGAGVYNEQYF. In DNA form, the CDR3 reads TGTGCCAGCAGCGTAGGGGGAGCGGGGGTTTACAATGAGCAGTACTTC.

The sample holds many counts of this clonotype. The chain is built from TRBV7-2 and TRBJ2-7; 9 bases are a match to TRBD1. V lost 2 bases and J lost 5; bases outside the gene matches: 7. CDR1 is SGHTA, CDR2 FQGNSA, per germline. This CDR3 comprises 15 residues. The chain's CDR3 is CASSLNAGQGHEQYF. CDR3 DNA: TGTGCCAGCAGCTTAAACGCGGGACAGGGTCACGAGCAGTACTTC.

Notes on this clonotype: The CDR3 does not close with the conserved phenylalanine or tryptophan, likely indicating a read error. The chain uses TRBV28 and TRBJ2-7; D not resolved. Germline-derived CDR1 and CDR2 are MDHEN and SYDVKM. This CDR3 region has 12 residues. DNA of the CDR3: TGTGCCAGCAATTTACAGAGTTACGAGCAGTACTTA. It translates to CASNLQSYEQYL.

This clonotype was observed a handful of times. The J gene is TRBJ1-1, the V gene TRBV4-2; 10 bases match TRBD1. The CDR3 is made up of 18 amino acids. Trimming cost V 2 bases and J 4 bases; bases outside gene matches: 13. Germline V gene lookup returns CDR1 LGHNA and CDR2 YNFKEQ. The CDR3 DNA is TGTGCCAGCAGCCAATTTAGGACAGGGGGGGGGTCGGGCACTGAAGCTTTCTTT. Protein: CASSQFRTGGGSGTEAFF.

This clonotype was seen more than once but under ten times. This chain joins TRBV6-1 and TRBJ1-4; D ambiguous. This CDR3 is 16 amino acids long. Looked up from germline, CDR1 is MNHNS and CDR2 is SASEGT. The V end lost 0 bases, the J end lost 5 bases, and 13 bases lay between the germline ends. In nucleotides, the CDR3 is TGTGCCAGCAGTGAAGCAATGGCCAGTGTGAATGAAAAACTGTTTTTT. It translates to CASSEAMASVNEKLFF.

Turning to this clonotype: This could be a read error, since a much larger clone is one nucleotide away. The J gene is TRBJ2-7, the V gene TRBV6-2 or TRBV6-3; possibly TRBD1 for D (5 bases). Germline V gene sequence: CDR1 MNHEY, CDR2 SVGEGT. The CDR3 contains 12 residues. The CDR3 region is CTSSFDRHEQYF. DNA of the CDR3: TGTACCAGCAGTTTCGACAGACACGAGCAGTACTTC.

The chain combines TRBV27 with TRBJ2-1, with TRBD1 matching 10 bases. The junction had 13 bases not matched to a gene; V was cut back by 6 bases and J by 5 bases. Germline loops: CDR1 MNHEY, CDR2 SMNVEV (reference sequence). The CDR3 runs to 17 residues. For the CDR3, the DNA is TGTGCCAGCAGACCTTCATCCGGGACAGGGGCCGACAATGAGCAGTTCTTC. This gives the protein CASRPSSGTGADNEQFF.

There are many counts of this clonotype. The rearrangement uses TRBV7-3 and TRBJ2-1, with D perhaps matching TRBD2 (6 bases). This CDR3 has 16 amino acids. Germline V gives CDR1 SGHTA, CDR2 FQGTGA. The V end lost 0 bases, the J end lost 3 bases, and 12 bases lay between the germline ends. The CDR3 DNA reads as TGTGCCAGCAGCTTAACCGGGACTTCCATCTACAATGAGCAGTTCTTC. Translating gives CASSLTGTSIYNEQFF.

The sample holds one count of this clonotype. The chain couples TRBV20-1 to TRBJ2-3, with no clear D. Germline lookup yields CDR1 DFQATT and CDR2 SNEGSKA (reference sequence). This CDR3 has 12 amino acids. The CDR3 is CSGIYSTDTQYF. CDR3 DNA sequence: TGCAGCGGTATTTATAGCACAGATACGCAGTATTTT.

This rearrangement joins TRBV29-1 to TRBJ1-4; possibly TRBD1 for D (6 bases). The length of the CDR3 is 15 residues. Trimming removed 6 bases at V and 5 bases at J, with 19 bases between. Germline V gives CDR1 SQVTM, CDR2 ANQGSEA. The CDR3 here is CSVQKTGNENEKLFF. The CDR3 nucleotides read TGCAGCGTCCAGAAAACAGGGAACGAGAATGAAAAACTGTTTTTT.

This clonotype was detected a few times. The genes are TRBV6-2 or TRBV6-3 and TRBJ2-4; TRBD1 might be the D (6 bases). Germline assignment: CDR1 MNHEY and CDR2 SVGEGT. Trimming took off 4 bases at V and 1 base at J, with 14 bases between the two ends. CDR3 length: 16 amino acids. This CDR3 is CASSFGITGAKNIQYF. The CDR3 region has the DNA TGTGCCAGCAGTTTTGGAATCACAGGGGCCAAAAACATTCAGTACTTC.

The sample holds a few counts of this clonotype. This may stem from a read error, because a much larger clone lies one nucleotide away. The V gene is TRBV11-2, the J gene TRBJ2-3; 10 bases map to TRBD2. Germline assignment: CDR1 SGHAT and CDR2 FQNNGV. The CDR3 totals 16 residues. This CDR3 is CACSFRSGGFTDTQYF. In nucleotides, the CDR3 is TGTGCCTGCAGCTTCCGTAGCGGGGGGTTCACAGATACGCAGTATTTT.

In this sample, this clonotype turned up many times. The chain employs TRBV6-5 and TRBJ1-6, with TRBD1 as a possible D gene (5 bases). CDR1 and CDR2 (germline): MNHEY, SVGAGI. The CDR3 length is 17 residues. The ends were cut back, 0 bases at V and 7 bases at J, with 16 bases in the middle. For the CDR3, the DNA is TGTGCCAGCAGTTACTCGACTCGGACACTTAGGAATTCACCCCTCCACTTT. Translated: CASSYSTRTLRNSPLHF.

This chain links TRBV12-3 or TRBV12-4 with TRBJ2-3; TRBD1 matches at 11 bases. The CDR3 consists of 14 residues. The trim removed 6 bases at V and 15 bases at J, leaving 14 bases unmatched. The CDR3 loop is CASRRTGGTDVQYF. The DNA of the CDR3 is TGTGCCAGCAGGCGGACAGGGGGCACAGATGTGCAATATTTT.

The rearrangement uses TRBV24-1 and TRBJ2-3; no clear D gene. Germline lookup yields CDR1 KGHDR and CDR2 SFDVKD. Trimming removed 3 bases at V and 2 bases at J, with 5 bases between. CDR3 length: 13 residues. CDR3 amino acids: CATSDPLTDTQYF. The CDR3 region has the DNA TGTGCCACCAGTGATCCCCTCACAGATACGCAGTATTTT.

This clonotype was recorded many times. The chain links TRBV3-1 to TRBJ2-5, with 7 bases fitting TRBD2. The CDR3 consists of 16 residues. Germline CDR1 is LGHDT and CDR2 is YNNKEL (reference sequence). V lost 0 bases and J lost 5; bases outside the gene matches: 9. In DNA, the CDR3 is TGTGCCAGCAGCCAAGATGCCCGGGGAGGGTTGGAGACCCAGTACTTC. Its protein is CASSQDARGGLETQYF.

Ten or more counts support this clonotype. The chain recombines TRBV20-1 with TRBJ2-3, with 8 bases lining up with TRBD1. The germline gives CDR1 DFQATT, CDR2 SNEGSKA (reference sequence). The CDR3 loop spans 14 amino acids. V gave up 3 bases and J gave up 0 bases; unmatched junction bases: 2. CDR3 protein: CSARTGASTDTQYF. The CDR3 DNA is TGCAGTGCTAGGACAGGGGCTAGCACAGATACGCAGTATTTT.

This clonotype has a count of ten or more. The rearrangement uses TRBV20-1 and TRBJ2-5, with TRBD2 matching 9 bases. This CDR3 has 16 amino acids. J gave up 0 bases and V 0 bases, and 5 bases lay outside the gene matches. Germline assignment: CDR1 DFQATT and CDR2 SNEGSKA (reference sequence). The CDR3 loop reads CSARDTSGGNQETQYF. CDR3 nucleotides: TGCAGTGCTAGAGATACCAGCGGGGGGAACCAAGAGACCCAGTACTTC.

For this clonotype: The germline gene is not matched at one end of the junction; a read error may be the cause. The gene calls are TRBV12-3 or TRBV12-4 and TRBJ2-3; D perhaps matches TRBD2 (5 bases). This CDR3 contains 14 residues. Here the CDR3 reads CASTTRVRADMQYF. The CDR3 DNA sequence: TGTGCCAGCACCACGAGGGTGCGAGCAGATATGCAGTATTTT.

This clonotype was seen only a few times. This sequence joins TRBV6-6 and TRBJ1-1; D gene ambiguous. CDR3 size: 14 residues. Trimming cost V 3 bases and J 1 base, with 9 bases left between them. Germline-derived CDR1 and CDR2 are MNHNY and SVGAGI (reference sequence). The CDR3 sequence is CASSYQQSNTEAFF. The CDR3 region has the DNA TGTGCCAGCAGTTATCAGCAGTCGAACACTGAAGCTTTCTTT.

This clonotype was observed a handful of times. The rearrangement links TRBV15 to TRBJ2-5; tentative D call: TRBD2 (5 bases). There are 13 residues in the CDR3. V dropped 1 base and J dropped 9 bases, with 12 bases sitting between them. Germline loops: CDR1 LNHNV, CDR2 YYDKDF (reference sequence). The CDR3 coding sequence is TGTGCCACCAGCAGAGTGTCGTCGGAGGCCCAGTACTTC. Translated: CATSRVSSEAQYF.

The sample holds many counts of this clonotype. The V call is TRBV20-1, the J call TRBJ2-7; TRBD1 might be the D (6 bases). The germline gives CDR1 DFQATT, CDR2 SNEGSKA (reference sequence). The CDR3 spans 15 residues. The V gene lost 3 bases and the J gene lost 0 bases, with 15 bases spanning the gap. The CDR3 region has the DNA TGCAGTGCTAGGCCTATGGGGGCCAGCTCCTACGAGCAGTACTTC. Protein: CSARPMGASSYEQYF.

The V gene is TRBV20-1, the J gene TRBJ2-7; 7 nucleotides agree with TRBD1. CDR1 and CDR2 (germline): DFQATT, SNEGSKA (reference sequence). Germline trimming cut 2 bases from V and 3 bases from J; bases unmatched to any gene: 7. This CDR3 comprises 14 residues. The CDR3 is CSARSGQFNYEQYF. The CDR3 DNA reads TGCAGTGCTAGATCGGGACAGTTCAACTACGAGCAGTACTTC.